The present entry profiles one T cell receptor (beta chain) with its context. The data were obtained in a study of cytomegalovirus exposure and HLA in healthy donors. V was clipped by 4 bases and J by 7 bases; unmatched bases: 3. The CDR3 extends over 14 amino acids. The V gene's germline CDR1 is SGHNT and CDR2 YYREEE (reference sequence). Method: immunoSEQ multiplex PCR; TCRdb's copy keeps in-frame clones and lacks some. The sample lists some 99,000 clones; about nine tenths were seen once. Sequencing was done on a sample of PBMCs. This chain connects TRBV5-4 to TRBJ2-2; 11 bases map to TRBD2. The receptor's source is a woman younger than 35 in good health and CMV-seronegative. The CDR3 sequence: CASSGTSGGGELFF. CDR3 coding DNA: TGTGCCAGCAGCGGGACTAGCGGAGGCGGGGAGCTGTTTTTT.